Listed here is a single T cell receptor (beta chain). What antigen it recognizes has not been identified. Per-nucleotide qualities are absent, and no much larger clonotype sits a single base away. TCRbeta CDR3 regions were amplified from genomic DNA using the immunoSEQ Assay, a bias-controlled multiplex PCR. On the study's bioinformatics: Within the assay, amplification of reference gene primers was used to estimate how many nucleated cells each sample contained. Sequence reads were collapsed and filtered to measure the absolute abundance of every unique TCRbeta CDR3 rearrangement. Productive Simpson clonality was computed per sample as the square root of Simpson's diversity index over productive rearrangements. TCRdb took over this immuneACCESS table, retaining in-frame rearrangements with V and J assigned. Such tables are incomplete; in checked studies, under half of the missing clones stem from an unresolved V gene, and the remainder is unexplained. D and trimming come from the DNA, and the V and J calls and clone size come from that table. The sample table records some 97,000 clones; roughly 92% of these occur just once. The ten largest clones take up 2.1% of the sample.

These data come from a study of blood T cell repertoires in COVID-19 (dated by TCRdb to about 2020). In the study overall: Collaborator samples came from the United States, Italy and Spain and covered acute and convalescent phases of COVID-19. Samples were obtained from the ongoing ImmuneRACE study (first 160 participants) and from over 1,000 subjects provided by 6 global collaborators. Nearly every sample came with metadata listing a de-identified subject ID, COVID-19 status, age in years and sex. HLA class I and class II types, where available, came from metadata supplied by the sample provider rather than from assay-based typing. The repertoires were released in a freely available public database meant as a resource for research on the immune response to SARS-CoV-2. The material from the prospective study consisted of cDNA or gDNA derived from T cells, B-cell-depleted T cells, or PBMCs. The dataset comprised deeply sampled blood TCRbeta repertoires from subjects exposed to, actively infected with, or recovered from COVID-19. General findings and caveats noted by the study authors: The amount of clinical and demographic metadata varied by source and participant and was provided uncurated.

The germline V gene specifies MGHRA as CDR1 and YSYEKL as CDR2. The CDR3 runs 16 residues from the cysteine to the phenylalanine. Only CDR3 DNA remains: 48 bases, in frame from the first base. Relative to germline, V is 7 bases shorter and J is 10 bases shorter, with 23 bases between their ends. Each collaborating institution followed its own protocols to collect whole blood in K2EDTA tubes. Collaborator samples were shipped for TCRbeta analysis as frozen whole blood, isolated PBMCs, or DNA extracted from either sample type. What was sequenced was peripheral blood. The receptor was derived from a man in his fifties or sixties with active COVID-19. In this chain, TRBV4-1 is recombined with TRBJ1-6; the D gene lacks a confident call. The CDR3: CASKTDSGSGYSPLHF. The DNA sequence reads TGCGCCAGCAAAACAGACTCGGGGTCAGGTTACTCACCCCTCCACTTT.